Each of the 8 T cell receptor beta chains below was sequenced from the same sample in a study of cytomegalovirus exposure and HLA in healthy donors. PCR was performed using 60 Vbeta and 13 Jbeta primers. The assay was immunoSEQ multiplex PCR, and TCRdb's table has in-frame clones only and misses some. In the table there are 120,000 or so clones, 73% of which are singletons. Sample: PBMCs. These receptors all come from a woman between 40 and 55 years old in good health and CMV-seronegative.

The genes are TRBV7-8 and TRBJ1-5; a possible D gene is TRBD1 (5 bases). With 4 bases removed from V and 6 bases from J, the gap between germline ends came to 10 bases. CDR1 is SGHVS, CDR2 FQNEAQ, per germline. The CDR3 sequence is 13 residues long. The CDR3 loop reads CASSSDMGQPQHF. The CDR3 coding sequence is TGTGCCAGCAGCTCGGACATGGGTCAGCCCCAGCATTTT.

V and J are TRBV29-1 and TRBJ2-3, with 7 bases fitting TRBD1. With 0 bases clipped from V and 4 bases from J, the junction kept 7 bases outside the gene matches. Germline loops: CDR1 SQVTM, CDR2 ANQGSEA. CDR3 length equals 15 residues. The CDR3 is CSVEDRQGPSDTQYF. CDR3 nucleotides: TGCAGCGTTGAAGACAGACAGGGCCCCTCAGATACGCAGTATTTT.

The chain is built from TRBV27 and TRBJ2-7; D gene ambiguous. CDR3 size: 16 residues. Germline CDR1 and CDR2: MNHEY and SMNVEV (reference sequence). The V gene lost 3 bases and the J gene lost 3 bases, with 18 bases spanning the gap. CDR3 sequence: CASSLGPVILGYEQYF. The CDR3 DNA reads TGTGCCAGCAGTTTGGGCCCCGTTATACTGGGCTACGAGCAGTACTTC.

The V gene is TRBV11-2, the J gene TRBJ2-1; the match to TRBD2 covers 12 bases. V shed 6 bases and J 5 bases; nucleotides not matched to a gene: 5. Germline V lookup: CDR1 SGHAT, CDR2 FQNNGV. The CDR3 has 15 residues. The CDR3: CASRALAGGHNEQFF. CDR3 DNA: TGTGCCAGCAGGGCACTAGCGGGGGGTCACAATGAGCAGTTCTTC.

This chain joins TRBV4-1 and TRBJ1-5; the match to TRBD1 covers 9 bases. Per the germline V gene, CDR1 is MGHRA and CDR2 is YSYEKL. The ends lost 7 bases at V and 7 bases at J; junction bases unmatched: 14. This CDR3 has 16 amino acids. CDR3 DNA sequence: TGCGCCAGCACCCTTAAGGTGGGGACAGGGCTACAGCCCCAGCATTTT. Protein sequence: CASTLKVGTGLQPQHF.

The V and J genes are TRBV5-1 and TRBJ1-1; D gene unclear. CDR3 size: 15 residues. V lost 4 bases, J lost 0 bases, and 13 bases lay in between. Germline values: CDR1 SGHRS, CDR2 YFSETQ. The CDR3 sequence is CASSPLAGMNTEAFF. In DNA, the CDR3 is TGCGCCAGCAGCCCGTTGGCAGGAATGAACACTGAAGCTTTCTTT.

This clone appeared a few times. The chain joins TRBV19 to TRBJ2-7; TRBD1 matches 8 bases. The CDR3 has 15 amino acids. Trimming removed 3 bases from V and 3 bases from J; junction bases left unmatched: 7. Germline lookup yields CDR1 LNHDA and CDR2 SQIVND (reference sequence). CDR3 protein: CASSIGTGTGYEQYF. In DNA form, the CDR3 reads TGTGCCAGTAGTATCGGGACCGGGACAGGCTACGAGCAGTACTTC.

The rearrangement joins TRBV5-6 to TRBJ1-1, with 9 bases lining up with TRBD1. Trimming took 6 bases from V and 4 from J; bases not matched to a gene: 10. The germline V gene encodes CDR1 SGHDT and CDR2 YYEEEE. This CDR3 comprises 15 residues. CDR3 in amino acids: CASTPIDRGATEAFF. DNA of the CDR3: TGTGCCAGCACCCCGATCGACAGGGGGGCCACTGAAGCTTTCTTT.